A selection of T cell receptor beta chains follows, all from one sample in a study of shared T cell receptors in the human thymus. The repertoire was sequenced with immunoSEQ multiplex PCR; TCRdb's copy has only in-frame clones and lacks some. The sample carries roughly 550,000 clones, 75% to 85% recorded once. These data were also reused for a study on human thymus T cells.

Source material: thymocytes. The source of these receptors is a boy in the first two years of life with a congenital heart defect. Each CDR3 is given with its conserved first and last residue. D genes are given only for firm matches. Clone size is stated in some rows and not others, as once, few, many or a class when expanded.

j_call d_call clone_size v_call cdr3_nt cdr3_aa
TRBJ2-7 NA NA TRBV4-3 TGCGCCAGCAGCCAAGATGGACAGACCTACGAGCAGTACTTC CASSQDGQTYEQYF
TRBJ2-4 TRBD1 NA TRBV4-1 TGCGCCAGCAGCGGTGGTCGGACAGGGGGAAGGGAGTTAGCCAAAAACATTCAGTACTTC CASSGGRTGGRELAKNIQYF
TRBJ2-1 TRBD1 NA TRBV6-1 TGTGCCAGCAGTGAAGAGACAGGGGGGTACTACAATGAGCAGTTCTTC CASSEETGGYYNEQFF
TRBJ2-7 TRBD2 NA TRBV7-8 TGTGCCAGCAGCTTAGCCAGACTAGCGGCCTACTACGAGCAGTACTTC CASSLARLAAYYEQYF
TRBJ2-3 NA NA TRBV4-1 TGCGCCAGCAGCCAAGGCCACAGAAGCACAGATACGCAGTATTTT CASSQGHRSTDTQYF
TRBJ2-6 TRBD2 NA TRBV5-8 TGTGCCAGCAGCTTGCGGACTAGCGGCTCTGGGGCCAACGTCCTGACTTTC CASSLRTSGSGANVLTF
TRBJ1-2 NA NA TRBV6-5 TGTGCCAGCAGAGCGGCGGACCTCTATGGCTACACCTTC CASRAADLYGYTF
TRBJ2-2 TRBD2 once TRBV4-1 TGCGCCAGCAGCCAATCAAGACTAGCGGGCTACACCGGGGAGCTGTTTTTT CASSQSRLAGYTGELFF
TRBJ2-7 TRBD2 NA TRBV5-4 TGTGCCACCGCCCCTTCGGGAGGGCCTCACGAGCAGTACTTC CATAPSGGPHEQYF
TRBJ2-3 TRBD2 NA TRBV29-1 TGCAGCGTTGATGGGCTAGCGGATGGGACTAGCACAGATACGCAGTATTTT CSVDGLADGTSTDTQYF
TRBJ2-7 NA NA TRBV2 TGTGCCAGGTCCCGGGCGGGCCCCTCCTACGAGCAGTACTTC CARSRAGPSYEQYF
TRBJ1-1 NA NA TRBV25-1 TGTGCCAGCAGTTACAGTACAGGGAACACTGAAGCTTTCTTT CASSYSTGNTEAFF
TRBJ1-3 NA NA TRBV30 TGTGCCTGGAGTGTAATCCTCCCCGAGGGAAACACCATATATTTT CAWSVILPEGNTIYF
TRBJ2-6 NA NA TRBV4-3 TGCGCCAGCAGCCAAGATAGAGGTCCTCCGGTGGCCTTGGCCGGGGCCAACGTCCTGACTTTC CASSQDRGPPVALAGANVLTF
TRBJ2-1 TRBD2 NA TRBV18 TGTGCCAGCTCACCTCCTTCCAGGACTAGCCAATTGCAATACAATGAGCAGTTCTTC CASSPPSRTSQLQYNEQFF
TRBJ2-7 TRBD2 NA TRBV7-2 TGTGCCAGCAGGGATAGCGGGAGAGGTTCCTACGAGCAGTACTTC CASRDSGRGSYEQYF
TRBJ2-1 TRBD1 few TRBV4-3 TGCGCCAGCAGCCCCAGGACAGGCCCCACCAATGAGCAGTTCTTC CASSPRTGPTNEQFF
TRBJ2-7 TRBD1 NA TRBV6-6 TGTGCCAGCAGTTACCCCACAGGGGGAAGGGACGAGCAGTACTTC CASSYPTGGRDEQYF
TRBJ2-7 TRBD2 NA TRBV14 TGTGCCAGCAGCCGAAGGACTAGCGGCCAAGGGCCCTACGAGCAGTACTTC CASSRRTSGQGPYEQYF
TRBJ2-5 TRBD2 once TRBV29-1 TGCAGCGTGGAGACTAGCGGGAGTCTCGAAGAGACCCAGTACTTC CSVETSGSLEETQYF
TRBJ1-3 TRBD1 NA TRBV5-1 TGCGCCAGCAGCCCCGAACAGGGGGAGGTTGGAAACACCATATATTTT CASSPEQGEVGNTIYF
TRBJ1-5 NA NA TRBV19 TGTGCCAGTAGTATGCCAGGGCGTGCCAATCAGCCCCAGCATTTT CASSMPGRANQPQHF
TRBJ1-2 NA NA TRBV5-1 TGCGCCAGCAGCCTCGAGACTCCCGACTATGGCTACACCTTC CASSLETPDYGYTF
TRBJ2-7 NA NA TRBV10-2 TGCGCCAGCAGTGATCTGGCTCAGGCCGTCTTC CASSDLAQAVF
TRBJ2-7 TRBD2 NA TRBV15 TGTGCCACCAGCAGAGCGGCTAGCGGGAGATACGAGCAGTACTTC CATSRAASGRYEQYF
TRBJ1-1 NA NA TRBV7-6 TGTGCCAGCAGCTTAGTAAACGGGGGCACTGAAGCTTTCTTT CASSLVNGGTEAFF
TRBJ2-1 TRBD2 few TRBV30 TGTGCCTGGAGATGGCGGGAGGCCCACAATGAGCAGTTCTTC CAWRWREAHNEQFF
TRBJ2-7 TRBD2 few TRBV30 TGTGCCTGGAGCCTAGCGGGAGGGCAATACGAGCAGTACTTC CAWSLAGGQYEQYF
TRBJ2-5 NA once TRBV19 TGTGCCAGTAGTCCGCGCGAAGGGGGTCTCCAAGAGACCCAGTACTTC CASSPREGGLQETQYF
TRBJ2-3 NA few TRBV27 TGTGCCAGCAGTTTAACTTCCCGGGCGACAGGCCAAATAGATACGCAGTATTTT CASSLTSRATGQIDTQYF
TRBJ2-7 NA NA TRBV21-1 TGTGCCAGCAGCGGGTCAGGGGACAGTTTAAGAAATTACGAGCAGTACTTC CASSGSGDSLRNYEQYF